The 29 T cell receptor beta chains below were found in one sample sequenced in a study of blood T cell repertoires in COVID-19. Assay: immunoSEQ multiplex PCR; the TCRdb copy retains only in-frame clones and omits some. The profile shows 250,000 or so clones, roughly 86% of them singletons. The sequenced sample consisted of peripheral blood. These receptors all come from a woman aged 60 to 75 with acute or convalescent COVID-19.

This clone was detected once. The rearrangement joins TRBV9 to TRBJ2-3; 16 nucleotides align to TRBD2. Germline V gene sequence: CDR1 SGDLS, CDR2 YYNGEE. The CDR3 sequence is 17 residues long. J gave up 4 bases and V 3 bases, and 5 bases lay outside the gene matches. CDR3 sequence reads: CASSDPGLAGGADTQYF. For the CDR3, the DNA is TGTGCCAGCAGCGACCCGGGACTAGCGGGAGGGGCAGATACGCAGTATTTT.

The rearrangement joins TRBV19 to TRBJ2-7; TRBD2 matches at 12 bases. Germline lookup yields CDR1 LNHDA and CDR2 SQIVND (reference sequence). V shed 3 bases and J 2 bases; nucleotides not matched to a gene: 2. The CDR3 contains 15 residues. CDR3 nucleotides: TGTGCCAGTAGTATTAGACTAGCGGGGGCCTACGAGCAGTACTTC. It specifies CASSIRLAGAYEQYF.

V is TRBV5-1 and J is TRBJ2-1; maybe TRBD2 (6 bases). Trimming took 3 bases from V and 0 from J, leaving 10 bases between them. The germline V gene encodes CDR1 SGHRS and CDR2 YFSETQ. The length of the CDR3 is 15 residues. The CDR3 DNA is TGCGCCAGCAGCTCGCTAGCGACCTCCTACAATGAGCAGTTCTTC. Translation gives CASSSLATSYNEQFF.

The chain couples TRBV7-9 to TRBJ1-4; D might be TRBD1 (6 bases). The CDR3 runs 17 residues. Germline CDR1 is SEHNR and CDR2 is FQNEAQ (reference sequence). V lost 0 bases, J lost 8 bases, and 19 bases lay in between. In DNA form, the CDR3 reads TGTGCCAGCAGCTTAGCTGGGGCGGGGGGCGCCCAGGAAAAACTGTTTTTT. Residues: CASSLAGAGGAQEKLFF.

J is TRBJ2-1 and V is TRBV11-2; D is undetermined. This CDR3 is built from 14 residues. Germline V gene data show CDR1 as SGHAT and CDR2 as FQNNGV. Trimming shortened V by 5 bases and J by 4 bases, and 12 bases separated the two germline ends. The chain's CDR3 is CASSPSVEYNEQFF. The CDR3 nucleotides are TGTGCCAGCAGCCCATCTGTGGAGTACAATGAGCAGTTCTTC.

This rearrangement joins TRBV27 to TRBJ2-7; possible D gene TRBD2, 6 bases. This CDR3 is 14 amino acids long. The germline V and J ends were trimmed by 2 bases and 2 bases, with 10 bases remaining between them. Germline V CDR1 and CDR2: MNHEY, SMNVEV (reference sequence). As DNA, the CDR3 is TGTGCCAGCAGTTTAATGGGGGGTACCTACGAGCAGTACTTC. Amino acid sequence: CASSLMGGTYEQYF.

CDR3 sequence reads: CASKGDSGSYEQYF. The DNA of the CDR3 is TGTGCCAGCAAGGGGGATAGCGGGAGCTACGAGCAGTACTTC. The chain is built from TRBV2 and TRBJ2-7; 9 nucleotides match TRBD2. The trim removed 7 bases at V and 3 bases at J, leaving 7 bases unmatched. This CDR3 region has 14 residues. The germline V gene has CDR1 SNHLY and CDR2 FYNNEI.

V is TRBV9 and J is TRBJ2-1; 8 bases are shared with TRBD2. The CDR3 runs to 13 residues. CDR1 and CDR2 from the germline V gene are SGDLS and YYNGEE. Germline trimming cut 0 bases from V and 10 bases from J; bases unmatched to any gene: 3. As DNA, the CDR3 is TGTGCCAGCAGCGTAGGAGGCGGGGGGGAGCAGTTCTTC. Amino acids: CASSVGGGGEQFF.

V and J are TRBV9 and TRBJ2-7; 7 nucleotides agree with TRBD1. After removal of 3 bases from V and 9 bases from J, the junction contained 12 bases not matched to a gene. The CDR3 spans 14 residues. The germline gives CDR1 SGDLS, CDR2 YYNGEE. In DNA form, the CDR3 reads TGTGCCAGCAGCGGAACAGGGGTCCTCTCTGTGCAGTACTTC. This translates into CASSGTGVLSVQYF.

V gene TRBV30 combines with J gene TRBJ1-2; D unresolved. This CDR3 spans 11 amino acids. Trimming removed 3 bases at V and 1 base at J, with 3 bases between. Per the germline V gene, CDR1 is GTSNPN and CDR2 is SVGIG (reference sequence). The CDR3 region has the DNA TGTGCCTGGAGCTTTAACTATGGCTACACCTTC. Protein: CAWSFNYGYTF.

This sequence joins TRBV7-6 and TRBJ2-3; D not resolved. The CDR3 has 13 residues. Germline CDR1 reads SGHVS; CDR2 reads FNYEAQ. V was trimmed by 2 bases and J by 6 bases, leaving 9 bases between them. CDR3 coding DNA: TGTGCCAGCAGCTTACAGCAGAGGGATACGCAGTATTTT. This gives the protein CASSLQQRDTQYF. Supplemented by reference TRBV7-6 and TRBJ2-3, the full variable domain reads GAGVSQSPRYKVTKRGQDVALRCDPISGHVSLYWYRQALGQGPEFLTYFNYEAQQDKSGLPNDRFSAERPEGSISTLTIQRTEQRDSAMYRCASSLQQRDTQYFGPGTRLTVL.

CDR3 DNA sequence: TGTGCCAGCAGCCCCGGGGTAGCGGGGTTTACGAACACCGGGGAGCTGTTTTTT. Translation gives CASSPGVAGFTNTGELFF. The gene calls are TRBV3-1 (or the pseudogene TRBV3-2) and TRBJ2-2; TRBD2 matches 8 bases. The CDR3 is 18 amino acids. Germline assignment: CDR1 LGHDT and CDR2 YNNKEL (reference sequence). With V trimmed by 4 bases and J by 0 bases, 10 bases remained unmatched.

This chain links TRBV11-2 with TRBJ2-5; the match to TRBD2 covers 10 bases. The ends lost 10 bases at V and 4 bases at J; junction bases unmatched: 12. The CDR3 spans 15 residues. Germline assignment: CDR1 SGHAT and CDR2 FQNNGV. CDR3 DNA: TGTGCCACGTTAGTAGGAGCGGGGGGGCCAGAGACCCAGTACTTC. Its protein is CATLVGAGGPETQYF.

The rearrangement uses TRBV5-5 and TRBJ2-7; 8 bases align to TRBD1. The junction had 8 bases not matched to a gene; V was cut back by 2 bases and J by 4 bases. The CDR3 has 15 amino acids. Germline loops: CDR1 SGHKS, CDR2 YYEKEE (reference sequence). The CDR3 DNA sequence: TGTGCCAGCAGCTTATCCGGGACAGGAAAATACGAGCAGTACTTC. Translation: CASSLSGTGKYEQYF.

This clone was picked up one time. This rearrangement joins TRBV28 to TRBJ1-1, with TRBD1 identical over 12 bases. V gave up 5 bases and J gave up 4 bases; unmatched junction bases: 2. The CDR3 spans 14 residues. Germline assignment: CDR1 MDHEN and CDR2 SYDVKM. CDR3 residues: CASSTGQGATEAFF. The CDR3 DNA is TGTGCCAGCAGTACGGGACAGGGGGCCACTGAAGCTTTCTTT.

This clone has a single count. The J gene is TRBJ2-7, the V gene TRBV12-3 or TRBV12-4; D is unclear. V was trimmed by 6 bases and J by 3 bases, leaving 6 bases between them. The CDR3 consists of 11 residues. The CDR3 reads CASSQLYEQYF. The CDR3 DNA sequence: TGTGCCAGCAGCCAACTCTACGAGCAGTACTTC.

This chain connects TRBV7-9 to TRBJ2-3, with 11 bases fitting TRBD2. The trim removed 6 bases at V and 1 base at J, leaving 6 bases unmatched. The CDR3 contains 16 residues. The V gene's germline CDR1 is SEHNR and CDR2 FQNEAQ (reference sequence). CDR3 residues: CASRPSGGYGTDTQYF. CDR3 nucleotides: TGTGCCAGCAGACCTAGCGGGGGGTACGGCACAGATACGCAGTATTTT.

The CDR3 bases are TGTGCCAGCACCAGGGTAATGGCGAAAGATACGCAGTATTTT. It is translated as CASTRVMAKDTQYF. The rearrangement uses TRBV2 and TRBJ2-3, with D possibly matching TRBD1 (5 bases). The V end lost 7 bases, the J end lost 5 bases, and 16 bases lay between the germline ends. Germline CDR1 is SNHLY and CDR2 is FYNNEI. CDR3 size: 14 residues. The full variable domain, rest sourced from reference TRBV2 and TRBJ2-3, is EPEVTQTPSHQVTQMGQEVILRCVPISNHLYFYWYRQILGQKVEFLVSFYNNEISEKSEIFDDQFSVERPDGSNFTLKIRSTKLEDSAMYFCASTRVMAKDTQYFGPGTRLTVL.

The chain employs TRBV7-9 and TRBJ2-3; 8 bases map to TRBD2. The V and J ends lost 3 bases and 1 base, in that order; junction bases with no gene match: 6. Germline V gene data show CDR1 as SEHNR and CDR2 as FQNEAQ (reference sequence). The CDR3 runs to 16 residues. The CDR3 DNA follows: TGTGCCAGCAGCTTGCTACTAGCGGCACGCACAGATACGCAGTATTTT. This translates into CASSLLLAARTDTQYF. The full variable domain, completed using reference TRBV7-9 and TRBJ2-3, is DTGVSQNPRHKITKRGQNVTFRCDPISEHNRLYWYRQTLGQGPEFLTYFQNEAQLEKSRLLSDRFSAERPKGSFSTLEIQRTEQGDSAMYLCASSLLLAARTDTQYFGPGTRLTVL.

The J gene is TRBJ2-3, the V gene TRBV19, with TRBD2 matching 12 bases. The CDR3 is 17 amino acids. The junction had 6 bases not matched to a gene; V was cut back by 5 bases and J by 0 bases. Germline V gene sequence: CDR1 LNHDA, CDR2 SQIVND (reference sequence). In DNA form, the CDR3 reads TGTGCCAGTAGTGGCCGACTAGCGGGAGTTAGCACAGATACGCAGTATTTT. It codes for CASSGRLAGVSTDTQYF.

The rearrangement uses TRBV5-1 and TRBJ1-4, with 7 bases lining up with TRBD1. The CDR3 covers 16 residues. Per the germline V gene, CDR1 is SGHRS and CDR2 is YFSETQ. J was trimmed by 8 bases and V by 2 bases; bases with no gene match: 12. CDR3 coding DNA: TGCGCCAGCAGCTTAGCCTACTCGACAGGGACAGAAAAACTGTTTTTT. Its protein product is CASSLAYSTGTEKLFF.

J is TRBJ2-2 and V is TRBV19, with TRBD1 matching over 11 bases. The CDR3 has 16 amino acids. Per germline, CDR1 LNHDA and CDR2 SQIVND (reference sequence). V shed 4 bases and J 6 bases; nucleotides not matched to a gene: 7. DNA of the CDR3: TGTGCCAGTAGTAACCGGGACAGGGGGTTTCCCGGGGAGCTGTTTTTT. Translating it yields CASSNRDRGFPGELFF.

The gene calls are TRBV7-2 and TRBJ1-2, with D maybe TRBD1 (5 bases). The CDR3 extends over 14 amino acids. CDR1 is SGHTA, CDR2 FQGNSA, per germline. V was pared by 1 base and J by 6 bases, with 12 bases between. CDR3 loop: CASSLGLRANGYTF. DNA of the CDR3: TGTGCCAGCAGCTTAGGTCTCAGGGCTAATGGCTACACCTTC. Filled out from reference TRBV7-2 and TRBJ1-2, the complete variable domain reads GAGVSQSPSNKVTEKGKDVELRCDPISGHTALYWYRQSLGQGLEFLIYFQGNSAPDKSGLPSDRFSAERTGGSVSTLTIQRTQQEDSAVYLCASSLGLRANGYTFGSGTRLTVV.

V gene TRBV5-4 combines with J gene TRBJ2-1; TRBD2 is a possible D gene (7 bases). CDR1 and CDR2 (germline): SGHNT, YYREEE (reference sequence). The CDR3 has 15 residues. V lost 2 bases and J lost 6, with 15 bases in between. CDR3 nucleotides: TGTGCCAGCAGCTTCGGCGGGGGCCCGCGCAATGAGCAGTTCTTC. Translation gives CASSFGGGPRNEQFF.

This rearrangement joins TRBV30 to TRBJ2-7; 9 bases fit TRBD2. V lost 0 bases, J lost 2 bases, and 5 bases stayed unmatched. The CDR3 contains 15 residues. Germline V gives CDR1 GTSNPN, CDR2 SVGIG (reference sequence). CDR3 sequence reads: CAWSVPSGRTYEQYF. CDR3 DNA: TGTGCCTGGAGTGTACCAAGCGGGAGGACCTACGAGCAGTACTTC.

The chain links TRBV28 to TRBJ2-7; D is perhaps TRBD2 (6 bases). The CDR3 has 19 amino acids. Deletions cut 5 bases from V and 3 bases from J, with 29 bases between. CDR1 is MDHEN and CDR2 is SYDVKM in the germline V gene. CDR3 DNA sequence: TGTGCCAGCAGTCTTATTCCCGGGACTTCTCTCAACGCATACTACGAGCAGTACTTC. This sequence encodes CASSLIPGTSLNAYYEQYF.

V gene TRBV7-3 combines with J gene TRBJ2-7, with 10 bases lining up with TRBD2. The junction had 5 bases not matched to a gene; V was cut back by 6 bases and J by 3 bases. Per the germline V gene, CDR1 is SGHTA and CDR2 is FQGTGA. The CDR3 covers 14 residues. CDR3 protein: CASRQLAGLYEQYF. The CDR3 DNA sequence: TGTGCCAGCAGACAACTAGCGGGGCTCTACGAGCAGTACTTC.

The CDR3 sequence is CASSLWTSGSTDTQYF. The DNA for the CDR3 is TGTGCCAGCAGTTTGTGGACTAGCGGAAGCACAGATACGCAGTATTTT. The V and J genes are TRBV6-2 or TRBV6-3 and TRBJ2-3; 10 bases are shared with TRBD2. Germline V gene data show CDR1 as MNHEY and CDR2 as SVGEGT. CDR3 length: 16 residues. Trimming at V came to 4 bases and at J to 0 bases, leaving 4 bases not matched to a gene.

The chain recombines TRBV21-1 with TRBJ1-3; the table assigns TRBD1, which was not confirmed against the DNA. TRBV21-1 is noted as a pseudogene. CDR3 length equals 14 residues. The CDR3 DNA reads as TGTGCCAGCAGCAGTAACAGGGAAGGAAACACCATATATTTT. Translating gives CASSSNREGNTIYF.